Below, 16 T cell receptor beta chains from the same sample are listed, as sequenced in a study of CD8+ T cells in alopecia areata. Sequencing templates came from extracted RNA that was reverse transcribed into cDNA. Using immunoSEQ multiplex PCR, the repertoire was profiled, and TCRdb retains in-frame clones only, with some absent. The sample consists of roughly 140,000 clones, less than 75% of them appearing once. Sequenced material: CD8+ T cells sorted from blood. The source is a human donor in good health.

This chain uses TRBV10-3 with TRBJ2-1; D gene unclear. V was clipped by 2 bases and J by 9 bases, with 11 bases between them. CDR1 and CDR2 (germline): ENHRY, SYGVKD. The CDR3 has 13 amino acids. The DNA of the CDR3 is TGTGCCATCAGTGAGCTGGAGCACACTGAGCAGTTCTTC. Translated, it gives CAISELEHTEQFF.

The CDR3 protein is CASSEWTGTNSGNTIYF. CDR3 sequence (DNA): TGTGCCAGCAGTGAATGGACAGGAACTAACTCTGGAAACACCATATATTTT. The V gene is TRBV25-1, the J gene TRBJ1-3; 7 positions match TRBD1. This CDR3 is built from 17 residues. The V gene end was trimmed by 1 base and the J gene end by 0 bases; junction bases not matched to a gene: 6. Germline-derived CDR1 and CDR2 are MGHDK and SYGVNS.

Here the CDR3 DNA reads TGCGCCAGCAGCGTAGGGGTGGTGAGAGAGCAGTACTTC. Amino acids: CASSVGVVREQYF. The V call is TRBV5-1, the J call TRBJ2-7, with D tentatively TRBD1 (5 bases). Looked up from germline, CDR1 is SGHRS and CDR2 is YFSETQ. Trimming removed 4 bases at V and 7 bases at J, with 15 bases between. This CDR3 has 13 amino acids. The full variable domain, in which reference TRBV5-1 and TRBJ2-7 provide the parts outside the CDR3, is KAGVTQTPRYLIKTRGQQVTLSCSPISGHRSVSWYQQTPGQGLQFLFEYFSETQRNKGNFPGRFSGRQFSNSRSEMNVSTLELGDSALYLCASSVGVVREQYFGPGTRLTVT.

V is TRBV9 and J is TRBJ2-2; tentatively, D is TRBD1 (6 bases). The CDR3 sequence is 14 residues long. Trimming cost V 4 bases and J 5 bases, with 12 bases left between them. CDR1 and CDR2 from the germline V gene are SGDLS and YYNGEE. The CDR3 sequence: CASSSQGSTGELFF. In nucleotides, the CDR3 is TGTGCCAGCAGCTCACAGGGTTCGACCGGGGAGCTGTTTTTT.

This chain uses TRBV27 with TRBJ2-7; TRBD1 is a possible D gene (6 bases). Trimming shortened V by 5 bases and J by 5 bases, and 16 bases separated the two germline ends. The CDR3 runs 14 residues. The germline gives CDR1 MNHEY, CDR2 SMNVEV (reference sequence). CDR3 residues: CASSNLQGTHEQYF. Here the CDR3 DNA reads TGTGCCAGCAGTAATCTACAGGGTACGCACGAGCAGTACTTC.

The CDR3 is CASSANEKLFF. In DNA form, the CDR3 reads TGTGCCAGCAGCGCAAATGAAAAACTGTTTTTT. This chain links TRBV2 with TRBJ1-4; unclear D gene. From germline, CDR1 is SNHLY and CDR2 FYNNEI. The ends were cut back, 6 bases at V and 5 bases at J, with 4 bases in the middle. This CDR3 has 11 amino acids.

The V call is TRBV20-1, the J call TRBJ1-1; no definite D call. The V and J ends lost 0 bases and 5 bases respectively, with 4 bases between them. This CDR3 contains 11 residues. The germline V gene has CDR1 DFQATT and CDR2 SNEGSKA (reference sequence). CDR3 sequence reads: CSARDLTEAFF. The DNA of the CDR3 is TGCAGTGCTAGAGATTTGACTGAAGCTTTCTTT.

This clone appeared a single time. CDR3 amino acids: CATSRESSSLDTQYF. CDR3 nucleotides: TGTGCCACCAGCAGAGAATCATCATCTCTAGATACGCAGTATTTT. The chain combines TRBV15 with TRBJ2-3, with D unresolved. Trimming pared 0 bases from V and 5 bases from J, leaving 12 bases between. Germline V CDR1 and CDR2: LNHNV, YYDKDF (reference sequence). The CDR3 loop spans 15 amino acids.

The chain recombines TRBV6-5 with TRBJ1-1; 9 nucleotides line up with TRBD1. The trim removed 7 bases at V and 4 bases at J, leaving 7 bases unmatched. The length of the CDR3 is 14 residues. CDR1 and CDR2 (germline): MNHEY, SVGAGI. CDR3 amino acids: CASNLGQGSTEAFF. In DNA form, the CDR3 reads TGTGCCAGCAACCTTGGACAGGGGAGCACTGAAGCTTTCTTT.

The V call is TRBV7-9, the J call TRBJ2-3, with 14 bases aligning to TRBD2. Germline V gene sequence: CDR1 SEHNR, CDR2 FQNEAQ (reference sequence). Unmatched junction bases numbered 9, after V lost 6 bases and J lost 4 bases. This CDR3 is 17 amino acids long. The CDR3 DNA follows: TGTGCCAGCAGTTCGCGGGGACTAGCGGGAGATTCAGATACGCAGTATTTT. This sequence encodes CASSSRGLAGDSDTQYF.

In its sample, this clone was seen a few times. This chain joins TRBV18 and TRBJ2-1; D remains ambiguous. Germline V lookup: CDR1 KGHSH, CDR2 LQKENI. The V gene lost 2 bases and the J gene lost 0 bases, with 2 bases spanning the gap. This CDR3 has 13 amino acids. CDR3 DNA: TGTGCCAGCTCACCAAGCTCCTACAATGAGCAGTTCTTC. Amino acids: CASSPSSYNEQFF.

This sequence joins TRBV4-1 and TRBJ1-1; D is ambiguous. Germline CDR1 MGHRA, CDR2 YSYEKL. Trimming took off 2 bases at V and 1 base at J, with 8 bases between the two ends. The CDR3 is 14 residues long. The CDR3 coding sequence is TGCGCCAGCAGCCAACTTCCAACGAACACTGAAGCTTTCTTT. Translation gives CASSQLPTNTEAFF.

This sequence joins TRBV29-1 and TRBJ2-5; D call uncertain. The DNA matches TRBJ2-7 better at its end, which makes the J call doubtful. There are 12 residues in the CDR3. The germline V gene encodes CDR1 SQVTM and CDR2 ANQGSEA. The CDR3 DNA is TGCAGCGTTGAGGCCGATTCCTACGAGCAGTACTTC. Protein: CSVEADSYEQYF.

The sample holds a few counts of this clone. The CDR3 DNA sequence: TGTGCCAGCAGTTTCCCCACCCGGGACAGACCTTTGGGCGAAAAACTGTTTTTT. Its translation: CASSFPTRDRPLGEKLFF. V usage is TRBV28 and J usage is TRBJ1-4; the match to TRBD1 covers 7 bases. The V gene end was trimmed by 3 bases and the J gene end by 8 bases; junction bases not matched to a gene: 18. CDR1 is MDHEN, CDR2 SYDVKM, per germline. The CDR3 is 18 amino acids.

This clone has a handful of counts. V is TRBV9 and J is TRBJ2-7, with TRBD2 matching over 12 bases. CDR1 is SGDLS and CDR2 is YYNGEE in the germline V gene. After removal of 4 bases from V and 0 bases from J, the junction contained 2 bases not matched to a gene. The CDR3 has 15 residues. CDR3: CASSMTSGSSYEQYF. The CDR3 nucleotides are TGTGCCAGCAGCATGACTAGCGGGAGCTCCTACGAGCAGTACTTC.

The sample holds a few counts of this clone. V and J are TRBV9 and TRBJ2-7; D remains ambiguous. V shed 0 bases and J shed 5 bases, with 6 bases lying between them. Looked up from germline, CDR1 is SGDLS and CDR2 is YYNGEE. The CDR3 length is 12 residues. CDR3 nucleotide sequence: TGTGCCAGCAGCGTAGGCAACAACGAGCAGTACTTC. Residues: CASSVGNNEQYF.